The 20 T cell receptor beta chains below were found in one sample sequenced in a study of Ad26.COV2.S vaccination and SARS-CoV-2 variants. Clones were read by immunoSEQ multiplex PCR, and TCRdb kept only the in-frame ones, dropping some. The sample includes more than 300,000 clones, about 88% seen only once; the top ten take around 6.1%. Sample treatment: roughly 18 received Ad26.COV2.S at low or high dose, single or two shots; about 5 received placebo; per-sample allocation not given. Vaccine and placebo recipients were sampled on day 63 after the first injection. This specimen was peripheral blood, taken in a trial of Ad26.COV2.S vaccine versus placebo. These receptors came from a person between 18 and 65 years old who received the Ad26.COV2.S COVID-19 vaccine or a placebo.

The rearrangement uses TRBV9 and TRBJ2-2; the D is unclear. CDR1 SGDLS and CDR2 YYNGEE come from the germline V gene. The CDR3 length is 14 residues. Trimming removed 0 bases at V and 4 bases at J, with 7 bases between. CDR3 residues: CASSVEGGTGELFF. For the CDR3, the DNA is TGTGCCAGCAGCGTAGAAGGTGGCACCGGGGAGCTGTTTTTT.

This sequence joins TRBV7-9 and TRBJ2-1; D possibly corresponds to TRBD2 (5 bases). V lost 5 bases to trimming and J lost 2 bases, with 10 bases between them. Germline V gives CDR1 SEHNR, CDR2 FQNEAQ (reference sequence). The CDR3 extends over 14 amino acids. As DNA, the CDR3 is TGTGCCAGCAGCACTATCGGGACCTACAATGAGCAGTTCTTC. Protein sequence: CASSTIGTYNEQFF.

The V and J genes are TRBV5-6 and TRBJ1-4, with 7 bases lining up with TRBD1. The V gene end was trimmed by 4 bases and the J gene end by 8 bases; junction bases not matched to a gene: 11. The CDR3 length is 15 residues. Germline V gene sequence: CDR1 SGHDT, CDR2 YYEEEE. The CDR3 DNA follows: TGTGCCAGCAGCACCAACCAGGGGGGTACCGAAAAACTGTTTTTT. This codes for CASSTNQGGTEKLFF. The full variable domain, rest sourced from reference TRBV5-6 and TRBJ1-4, is DAGVTQSPTHLIKTRGQQVTLRCSPKSGHDTVSWYQQALGQGPQFIFQYYEEEERQRGNFPDRFSGHQFPNYSSELNVNALLLGDSALYLCASSTNQGGTEKLFFGSGTQLSVL.

This chain joins TRBV7-2 and TRBJ1-2; no clear D gene. V lost 6 bases to trimming and J lost 3 bases, with 11 bases between them. The V gene's germline CDR1 is SGHTA and CDR2 FQGNSA. This CDR3 is built from 13 residues. CDR3 nucleotide sequence: TGTGCCAGCAGTTTTGACTTGGACTATGGCTACACCTTC. The encoded protein is CASSFDLDYGYTF.

This CDR3 is CASSEGLVNQPQHF. The CDR3 DNA sequence: TGTGCCAGCAGTGAAGGTTTGGTAAATCAGCCCCAGCATTTT. The chain has TRBV6-1 and TRBJ1-5; D gene ambiguous. From germline, CDR1 is MNHNS and CDR2 SASEGT. The CDR3 totals 14 residues. V lost 1 base, J lost 4 bases, and 8 bases lay in between.

The genes are TRBV15 and TRBJ1-5; D not certain. Deletions cut 6 bases from V and 1 base from J, with 10 bases between. CDR3 size: 14 residues. CDR1 is LNHNV and CDR2 is YYDKDF in the germline V gene (reference sequence). In DNA, the CDR3 is TGTGCCACCAGAGACCCGAGGAGCAATCAGCCCCAGCATTTT. It codes for CATRDPRSNQPQHF. The full variable domain, its missing parts supplied by reference TRBV15 and TRBJ1-5, is DAMVIQNPRYQVTQFGKPVTLSCSQTLNHNVMYWYQQKSSQAPKLLFHYYDKDFNNEADTPDNFQSRRPNTSFCFLDIRSPGLGDTAMYLCATRDPRSNQPQHFGDGTRLSIL.

V gene TRBV5-6 combines with J gene TRBJ2-2; no definite D call. The CDR3 spans 12 residues. V was cut by 1 base and J by 4 bases, with 2 bases left in between. CDR1 is SGHDT, CDR2 YYEEEE, per germline. The CDR3 region has the DNA TGTGCCAGCAGCTTGAGCACCGGGGAGCTGTTTTTT. Its protein product is CASSLSTGELFF.

The chain couples TRBV10-3 to TRBJ2-4; D gene uncertain. Trimming removed 2 bases at V and 8 bases at J, with 10 bases between. The V gene's germline CDR1 is ENHRY and CDR2 SYGVKD. The CDR3 is 13 amino acids. CDR3 sequence reads: CAISEPTGDIQYF. Here the CDR3 DNA reads TGTGCCATCAGTGAGCCTACGGGTGACATTCAGTACTTC.

This clone appeared a few times. The chain carries TRBV7-2 and TRBJ1-2, with D maybe TRBD1 (5 bases). Trimming shortened V by 1 base and J by 5 bases, and 8 bases separated the two germline ends. Germline V gene data show CDR1 as SGHTA and CDR2 as FQGNSA. The CDR3 loop spans 13 amino acids. Here the CDR3 reads CASSLDRIYGYTF. The CDR3 bases are TGTGCCAGCAGCTTAGACAGGATTTATGGCTACACCTTC. The entire variable domain, with the rest obtained from reference TRBV7-2 and TRBJ1-2, is as follows: GAGVSQSPSNKVTEKGKDVELRCDPISGHTALYWYRQSLGQGLEFLIYFQGNSAPDKSGLPSDRFSAERTGGSVSTLTIQRTQQEDSAVYLCASSLDRIYGYTFGSGTRLTVV.

This chain connects TRBV28 to TRBJ2-3; 10 bases are shared with TRBD2. V trimming: 4 bases; J trimming: 8 bases; junction bases outside the gene matches: 6. CDR1 is MDHEN, CDR2 SYDVKM, per germline. The length of the CDR3 is 14 residues. This CDR3 reads CASSSLAGDSTQYF. CDR3 nucleotides: TGTGCCAGCAGTTCCCTAGCGGGAGACAGTACGCAGTATTTT.

The rearrangement joins TRBV18 to TRBJ1-1, with D possibly being TRBD1 (5 bases). The V end lost 3 bases, the J end lost 1 base, and 12 bases lay between the germline ends. The CDR3 sequence is 15 residues long. Germline assignment: CDR1 KGHSH and CDR2 LQKENI. The CDR3 DNA sequence: TGTGCCAGCTCACCGGGGGTCGGTTCGAACACTGAAGCTTTCTTT. Its translation is CASSPGVGSNTEAFF. Full variable domain (missing parts from reference TRBV18 and TRBJ1-1): NAGVMQNPRHLVRRRGQEARLRCSPMKGHSHVYWYRQLPEEGLKFMVYLQKENIIDESGMPKERFSAEFPKEGPSILRIQQVVRGDSAAYFCASSPGVGSNTEAFFGQGTRLTVV.

The chain employs TRBV7-6 and TRBJ2-2; 14 bases are shared with TRBD2. The CDR3 covers 18 residues. V dropped 5 bases and J dropped 1; count of bases not matched to a gene: 6. CDR1 and CDR2 (germline): SGHVS, FNYEAQ. CDR3 residues: CASSQRLAGGMNTGELFF. Here the CDR3 DNA reads TGTGCCAGCAGCCAACGACTAGCGGGGGGGATGAACACCGGGGAGCTGTTTTTT.

The chain is built from TRBV30 and TRBJ1-2, with D unclear. The V end was cut by 5 bases, the J end by 4 bases, with 14 bases between. CDR3 length equals 13 residues. Per germline, CDR1 GTSNPN and CDR2 SVGIG (reference sequence). CDR3 coding DNA: TGTGCCTGGTGGCGGCGGCAGGCCTATGGCTACACCTTC. This codes for CAWWRRQAYGYTF.

V usage is TRBV6-6 and J usage is TRBJ1-2; TRBD1 matches 12 bases. V shed 0 bases and J 8 bases; nucleotides not matched to a gene: 4. Germline values: CDR1 MNHNY, CDR2 SVGAGI (reference sequence). The CDR3 loop spans 15 amino acids. In DNA form, the CDR3 reads TGTGCCAGCAGTTACTCGGGACAGGGGGCGCTAGGCTACACCTTC. Its protein product is CASSYSGQGALGYTF.

The V and J genes are TRBV27 and TRBJ2-2, with 11 bases that match TRBD1. Per germline, CDR1 MNHEY and CDR2 SMNVEV (reference sequence). This CDR3 has 18 residues. Trimming at V came to 5 bases and at J to 5 bases, leaving 13 bases not matched to a gene. The CDR3 nucleotides read TGTGCCAGCAGTCCTTCCCGGACAGGGGGCAGAGAGACCGGGGAGCTGTTTTTT. Translating it yields CASSPSRTGGRETGELFF.

This chain links TRBV6-6 with TRBJ1-1, with TRBD1 identical over 8 bases. The length of the CDR3 is 16 residues. The ends lost 6 bases at V and 3 bases at J; junction bases unmatched: 12. Germline V CDR1 and CDR2: MNHNY, SVGAGI (reference sequence). CDR3 protein: CASSRGQGGWDTEAFF. The CDR3 DNA sequence: TGTGCCAGCAGCCGAGGACAGGGAGGGTGGGACACTGAAGCTTTCTTT.

The V and J genes are TRBV3-1 (or the pseudogene TRBV3-2) and TRBJ1-5, with D tentatively TRBD1 (6 bases). CDR1 LGHDT and CDR2 YNNKEL come from the germline V gene (reference sequence). Trimming took 4 bases from V and 4 from J, leaving 17 bases between them. This CDR3 comprises 16 residues. CDR3 sequence (DNA): TGTGCCAGCAGCCCCACTCCGGACAGCCGTAATCAGCCCCAGCATTTT. It encodes CASSPTPDSRNQPQHF.

This rearrangement joins TRBV25-1 to TRBJ1-2; tentatively, D is TRBD1 (6 bases). CDR1 is MGHDK, CDR2 SYGVNS, per germline. V lost 4 bases, J lost 8 bases, and 20 bases lay in between. The CDR3 is 15 amino acids. CDR3 sequence reads: CASSVTGRAGYGYTF. The CDR3 DNA reads as TGTGCCAGCAGTGTAACAGGGAGAGCGGGTTACGGCTACACCTTC.

Comment on this clone: One end of the junction varies from germline; a read error may be responsible. The gene calls are TRBV10-3 and TRBJ2-5; D is perhaps TRBD1 (6 bases). This CDR3 is built from 15 residues. The germline V gene has CDR1 ENHRY and CDR2 SYGVKD. Here the CDR3 DNA reads TGTGCCATCAGTGAGTCCAAGGACAGCCAACAGACCCAGTACTTC. Its translation: CAISESKDSQQTQYF.

The rearrangement joins TRBV7-8 to TRBJ1-1; D might be TRBD1 (5 bases). V lost 6 bases and J lost 0, with 17 bases in between. Germline V lookup: CDR1 SGHVS, CDR2 FQNEAQ. The CDR3 length is 16 residues. CDR3 protein: CASSPRRGNMNTEAFF. The CDR3 DNA reads TGTGCCAGCAGTCCTAGGCGGGGGAACATGAACACTGAAGCTTTCTTT.